Given below is one TCR beta chain in context. Its antigen is currently unknown. The sample belongs to a study of T cells in pancreatic ductal adenocarcinoma. The repertoire was sequenced with immunoSEQ multiplex PCR; TCRdb's copy has only in-frame clones and lacks some. The sample carries thousands of clones, roughly 69% recorded once. Study observations and caveats: Enrichment of CD45RO+ effector over naive T cells in tumors may bias clonality. Tumor and blood clonality did not differ significantly, about 0.1 versus 0.07. Blood had more productive templates and roughly 8-fold more unique clonotypes than tumor. The resected pancreatic cancer cohort was biased toward the minority with early-stage disease.

Surgery without prior neoadjuvant therapy was the treatment of the selected pancreatic ductal adenocarcinoma patients. V trimming: 6 bases; J trimming: 2 bases; junction bases outside the gene matches: 7. CDR1 and CDR2 (germline): MNHEY, SMNVEV (reference sequence). The CDR3 length is 14 residues. The sequence was obtained from a human donor with pancreatic ductal adenocarcinoma. The sequenced sample consisted of pancreatic tumor tissue. This chain connects TRBV27 to TRBJ2-7, with 7 nucleotides matching TRBD1. Here the CDR3 DNA reads TGTGCCAGCAGGCTATGGACAGGAGCCTACGAGCAGTACTTC. This translates into CASRLWTGAYEQYF.